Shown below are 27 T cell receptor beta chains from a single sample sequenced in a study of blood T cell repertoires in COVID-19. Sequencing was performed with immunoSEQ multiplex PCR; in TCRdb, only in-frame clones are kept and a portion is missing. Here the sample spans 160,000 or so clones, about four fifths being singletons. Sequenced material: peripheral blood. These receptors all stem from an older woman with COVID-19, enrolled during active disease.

CDR3 loop: CASSSGLDGETQYF. The CDR3 DNA reads TGTGCCAGCAGCTCGGGACTAGATGGAGAGACCCAGTACTTC. The rearrangement joins TRBV5-4 to TRBJ2-5; 8 bases agree with TRBD2. CDR1 and CDR2 (germline): SGHNT, YYREEE (reference sequence). After removal of 3 bases from V and 4 bases from J, the junction contained 5 bases not matched to a gene. This CDR3 has 14 amino acids.

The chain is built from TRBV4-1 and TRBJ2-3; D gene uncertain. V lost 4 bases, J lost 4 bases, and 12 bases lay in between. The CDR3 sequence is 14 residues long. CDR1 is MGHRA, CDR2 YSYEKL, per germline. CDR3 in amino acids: CASSPLSLADTQYF. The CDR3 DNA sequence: TGCGCCAGCAGCCCTCTCTCTCTCGCAGATACGCAGTATTTT.

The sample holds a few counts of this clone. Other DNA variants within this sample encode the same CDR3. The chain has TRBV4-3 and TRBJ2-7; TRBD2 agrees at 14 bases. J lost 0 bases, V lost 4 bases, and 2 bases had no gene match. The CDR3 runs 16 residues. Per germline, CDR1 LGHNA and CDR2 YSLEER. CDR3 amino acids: CASSPGTSGSSYEQYF. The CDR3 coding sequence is TGCGCCAGCAGCCCTGGGACTAGCGGGAGCTCCTACGAGCAGTACTTC.

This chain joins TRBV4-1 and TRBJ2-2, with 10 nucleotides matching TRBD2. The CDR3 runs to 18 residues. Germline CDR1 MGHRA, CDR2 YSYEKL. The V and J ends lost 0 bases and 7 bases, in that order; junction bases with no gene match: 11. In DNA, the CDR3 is TGCGCCAGCAGCCAAGAGGGACTAGCGTTGGAGGGGAACGGGGAGCTGTTTTTT. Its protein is CASSQEGLALEGNGELFF.

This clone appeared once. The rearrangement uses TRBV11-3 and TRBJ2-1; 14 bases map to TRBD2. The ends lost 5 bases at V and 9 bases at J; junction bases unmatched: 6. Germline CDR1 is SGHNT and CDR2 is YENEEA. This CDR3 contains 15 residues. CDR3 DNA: TGTGCCAGCAGCGACGGGACTAGCGGGAGATTTGAGCAGTTCTTC. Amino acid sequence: CASSDGTSGRFEQFF. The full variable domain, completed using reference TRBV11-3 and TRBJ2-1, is EAGVVQSPRYKIIEKKQPVAFWCNPISGHNTLYWYLQNLGQGPELLIRYENEEAVDDSQLPKDRFSAERLKGVDSTLKIQPAELGDSAVYLCASSDGTSGRFEQFFGPGTRLTVL.

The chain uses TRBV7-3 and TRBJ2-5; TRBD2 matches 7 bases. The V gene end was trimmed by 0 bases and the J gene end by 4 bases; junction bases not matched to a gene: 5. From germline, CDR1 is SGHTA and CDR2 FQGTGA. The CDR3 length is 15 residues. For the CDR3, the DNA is TGTGCCAGCAGCTTAACAGCGGGAACTACAGAGACCCAGTACTTC. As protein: CASSLTAGTTETQYF.

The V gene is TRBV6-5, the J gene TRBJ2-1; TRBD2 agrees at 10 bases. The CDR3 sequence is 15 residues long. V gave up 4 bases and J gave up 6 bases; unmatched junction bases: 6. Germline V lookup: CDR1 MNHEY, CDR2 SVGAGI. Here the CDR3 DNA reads TGTGCCAGCAGTTTGGTAACTAGCGGGGCCAATGAGCAGTTCTTC. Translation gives CASSLVTSGANEQFF.

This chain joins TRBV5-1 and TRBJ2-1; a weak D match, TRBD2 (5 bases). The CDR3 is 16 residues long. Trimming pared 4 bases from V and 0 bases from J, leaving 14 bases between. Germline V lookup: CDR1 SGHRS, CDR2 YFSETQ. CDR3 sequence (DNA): TGCGCCAGCAGCCCCCGGGGTGTCGACTCCTACAATGAGCAGTTCTTC. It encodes CASSPRGVDSYNEQFF. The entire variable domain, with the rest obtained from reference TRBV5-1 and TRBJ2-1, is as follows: KAGVTQTPRYLIKTRGQQVTLSCSPISGHRSVSWYQQTPGQGLQFLFEYFSETQRNKGNFPGRFSGRQFSNSRSEMNVSTLELGDSALYLCASSPRGVDSYNEQFFGPGTRLTVL.

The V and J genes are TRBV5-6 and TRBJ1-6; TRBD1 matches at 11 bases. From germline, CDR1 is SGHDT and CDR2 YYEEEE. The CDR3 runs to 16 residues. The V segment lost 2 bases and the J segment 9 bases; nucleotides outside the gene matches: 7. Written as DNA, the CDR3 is TGTGCCAGCAGCTTTGGGACAGGGGGGTTAATTTCACCCCTCCACTTT. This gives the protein CASSFGTGGLISPLHF.

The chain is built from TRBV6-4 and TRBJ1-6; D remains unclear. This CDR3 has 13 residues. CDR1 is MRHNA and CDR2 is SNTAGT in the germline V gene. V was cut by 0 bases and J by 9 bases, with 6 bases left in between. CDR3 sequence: CASSDSGFSPLHF. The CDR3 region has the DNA TGTGCCAGCAGTGACTCCGGTTTTTCACCCCTCCACTTT.

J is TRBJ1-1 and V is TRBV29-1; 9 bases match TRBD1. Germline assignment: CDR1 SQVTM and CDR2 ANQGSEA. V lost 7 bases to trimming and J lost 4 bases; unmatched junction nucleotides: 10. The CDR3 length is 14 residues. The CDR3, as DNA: TGCAGCGCACAACAGGGGGCTTCAGTCACTGAAGCTTTCTTT. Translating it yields CSAQQGASVTEAFF.

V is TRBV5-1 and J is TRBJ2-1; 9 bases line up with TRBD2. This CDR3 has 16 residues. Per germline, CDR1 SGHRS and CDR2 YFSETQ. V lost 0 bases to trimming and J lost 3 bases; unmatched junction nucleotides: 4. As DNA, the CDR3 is TGCGCCAGCAGCTTGGGCTCTAGCGGGGACTACAATGAGCAGTTCTTC. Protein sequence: CASSLGSSGDYNEQFF.

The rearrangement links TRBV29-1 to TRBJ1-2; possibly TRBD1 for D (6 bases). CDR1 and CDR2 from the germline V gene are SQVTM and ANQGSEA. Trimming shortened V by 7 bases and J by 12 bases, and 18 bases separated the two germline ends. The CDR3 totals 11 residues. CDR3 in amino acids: CSGGPTGGDTF. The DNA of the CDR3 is TGCAGCGGAGGGCCGACAGGAGGAGACACCTTC.

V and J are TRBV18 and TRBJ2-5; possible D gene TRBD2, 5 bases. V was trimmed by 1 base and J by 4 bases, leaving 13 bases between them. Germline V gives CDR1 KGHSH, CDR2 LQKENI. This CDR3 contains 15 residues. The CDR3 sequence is CASSPRPGWLETQYF. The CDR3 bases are TGTGCCAGCTCACCACGCCCGGGATGGTTAGAGACCCAGTACTTC. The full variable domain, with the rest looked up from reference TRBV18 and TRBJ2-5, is NAGVMQNPRHLVRRRGQEARLRCSPMKGHSHVYWYRQLPEEGLKFMVYLQKENIIDESGMPKERFSAEFPKEGPSILRIQQVVRGDSAAYFCASSPRPGWLETQYFGPGTRLLVL.

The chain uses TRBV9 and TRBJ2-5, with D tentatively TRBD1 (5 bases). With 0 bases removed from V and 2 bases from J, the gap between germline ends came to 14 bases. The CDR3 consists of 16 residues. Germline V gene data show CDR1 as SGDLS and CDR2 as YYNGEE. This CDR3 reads CASSVGAGPTQETQYF. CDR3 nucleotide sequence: TGTGCCAGCAGCGTAGGTGCAGGGCCGACTCAAGAGACCCAGTACTTC.

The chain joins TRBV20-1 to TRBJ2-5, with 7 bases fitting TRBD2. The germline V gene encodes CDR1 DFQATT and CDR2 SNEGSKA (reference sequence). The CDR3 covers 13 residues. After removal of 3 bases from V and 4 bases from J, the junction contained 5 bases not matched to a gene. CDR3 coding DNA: TGCAGTGCTAGTATTAGCGGGCGAGAGACCCAGTACTTC. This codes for CSASISGRETQYF.

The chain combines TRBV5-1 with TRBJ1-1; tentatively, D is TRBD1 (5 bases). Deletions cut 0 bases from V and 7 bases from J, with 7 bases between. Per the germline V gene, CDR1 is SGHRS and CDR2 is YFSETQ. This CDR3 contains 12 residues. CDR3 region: CASSLAGGEAFF. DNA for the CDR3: TGCGCCAGCAGCTTGGCGGGGGGTGAAGCTTTCTTT.

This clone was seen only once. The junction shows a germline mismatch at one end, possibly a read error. CDR3 sequence: CASIETQGADTQYF. CDR3 coding DNA: TGTGCCAGCATTGAAACTCAGGGGGCAGATACGCAGTATTTT. V and J are TRBV6-1 and TRBJ2-3; TRBD1 matches at 7 bases. The CDR3 consists of 14 residues. Germline loops: CDR1 MNHNS, CDR2 SASEGT.

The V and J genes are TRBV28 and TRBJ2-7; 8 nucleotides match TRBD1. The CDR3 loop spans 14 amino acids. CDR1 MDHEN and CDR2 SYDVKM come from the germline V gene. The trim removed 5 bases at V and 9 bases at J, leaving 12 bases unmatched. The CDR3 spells CASSPQDREVGQYF. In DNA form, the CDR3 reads TGTGCCAGCAGTCCACAGGACAGGGAGGTAGGGCAGTACTTC. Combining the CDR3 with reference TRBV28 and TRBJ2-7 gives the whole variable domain DVKVTQSSRYLVKRTGEKVFLECVQDMDHENMFWYRQDPGLGLRLIYFSYDVKMKEKGDIPEGYSVSREKKERFSLILESASTNQTSMYLCASSPQDREVGQYFGPGTRLTVT.

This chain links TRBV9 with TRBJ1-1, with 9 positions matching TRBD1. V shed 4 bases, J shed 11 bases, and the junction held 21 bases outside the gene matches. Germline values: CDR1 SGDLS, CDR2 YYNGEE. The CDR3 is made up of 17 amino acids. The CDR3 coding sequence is TGTGCCAGCAGCCCGAGGGACAGGGTGGATTGGTGGCCACGGGCTTTCTTT. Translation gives CASSPRDRVDWWPRAFF.

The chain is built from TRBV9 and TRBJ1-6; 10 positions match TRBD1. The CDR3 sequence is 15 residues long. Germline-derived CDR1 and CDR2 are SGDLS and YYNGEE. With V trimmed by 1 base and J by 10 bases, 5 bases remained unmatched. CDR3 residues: CASSVSGTGESPLHF. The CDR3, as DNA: TGTGCCAGCAGCGTATCCGGGACAGGGGAATCACCCCTCCACTTT. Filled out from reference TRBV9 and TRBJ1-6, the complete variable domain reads DSGVTQTPKHLITATGQRVTLRCSPRSGDLSVYWYQQSLDQGLQFLIQYYNGEERAKGNILERFSAQQFPDLHSELNLSSLELGDSALYFCASSVSGTGESPLHFGNGTRLTVT.

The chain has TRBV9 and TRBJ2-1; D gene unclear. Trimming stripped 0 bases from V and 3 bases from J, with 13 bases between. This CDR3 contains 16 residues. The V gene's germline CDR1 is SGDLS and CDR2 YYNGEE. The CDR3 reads CASSVGSGADYNEQFF. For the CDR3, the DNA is TGTGCCAGCAGCGTAGGATCAGGCGCAGACTACAATGAGCAGTTCTTC.

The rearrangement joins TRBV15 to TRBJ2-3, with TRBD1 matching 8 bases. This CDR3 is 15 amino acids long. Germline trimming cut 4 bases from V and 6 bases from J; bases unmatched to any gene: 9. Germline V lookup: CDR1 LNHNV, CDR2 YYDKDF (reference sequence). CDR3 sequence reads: CATSTPDRVTDTQYF. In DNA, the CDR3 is TGTGCCACCAGCACCCCGGACAGGGTAACCGATACGCAGTATTTT.

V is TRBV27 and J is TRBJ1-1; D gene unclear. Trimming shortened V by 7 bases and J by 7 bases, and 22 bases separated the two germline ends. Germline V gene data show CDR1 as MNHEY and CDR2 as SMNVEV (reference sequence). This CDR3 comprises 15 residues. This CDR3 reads CASIILPSQEDEAFF. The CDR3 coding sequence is TGTGCCAGCATTATTTTGCCTAGCCAGGAAGATGAAGCTTTCTTT.

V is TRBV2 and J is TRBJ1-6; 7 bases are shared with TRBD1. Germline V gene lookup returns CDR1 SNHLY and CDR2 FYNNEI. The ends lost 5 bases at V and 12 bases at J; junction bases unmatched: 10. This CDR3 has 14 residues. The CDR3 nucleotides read TGTGCCAGCAGTTTCGAAGGGGGCTCGGTACCCCTCCACTTT. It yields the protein CASSFEGGSVPLHF. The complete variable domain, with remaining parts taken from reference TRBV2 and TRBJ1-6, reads EPEVTQTPSHQVTQMGQEVILRCVPISNHLYFYWYRQILGQKVEFLVSFYNNEISEKSEIFDDQFSVERPDGSNFTLKIRSTKLEDSAMYFCASSFEGGSVPLHFGNGTRLTVT.

The CDR3 DNA sequence: TGTGCCAGCAGTTTTCCGGGACAAGGGAATCAGCCCCAGCATTTT. Encoded protein: CASSFPGQGNQPQHF. The V call is TRBV6-5, the J call TRBJ1-5; tentatively, D is TRBD1 (6 bases). Looked up from germline, CDR1 is MNHEY and CDR2 is SVGAGI. The CDR3 contains 15 residues. V lost 4 bases and J 4 bases, leaving 14 bases between the germline ends.

In DNA, the CDR3 is TGTGCCAGCAAATCCAATGGGCAGGACACCGGGGAGCTGTTTTTT. Amino acids: CASKSNGQDTGELFF. V gene TRBV2 combines with J gene TRBJ2-2; D is undetermined. The V end lost 7 bases, the J end lost 3 bases, and 15 bases lay between the germline ends. CDR3 length: 15 amino acids. The germline V gene has CDR1 SNHLY and CDR2 FYNNEI.